The rows below give T cell receptor beta chains drawn from one sample of a study of metastatic and nonmetastatic thyroid tumors. TCRdb used MiXCR to call clones anew from the PCR reads. The profile shows some 31,000 clones, under 4.5% of them singletons. The specimen sequenced was blood. Every receptor here comes from a female donor with papillary thyroid cancer or a benign thyroid nodule (not recorded which). Some clones in this sample may be carry-over from other donors' samples. Each CDR3 is given without its conserved first and last residue. Each record gives: V gene, clone size, J gene, CDR3 protein. Size values are once, few and many counts, or a class for expanded clones, and some rows have none.

v_call: TRBV7-2
clone_size: -
j_call: TRBJ2-7
cdr3_aa: ASSPRRVAGGLSYEQY

v_call: TRBV20-1
clone_size: -
j_call: TRBJ1-2
cdr3_aa: SAYHRGFNYGYT

v_call: TRBV20-1
clone_size: few
j_call: TRBJ2-3
cdr3_aa: SAGVITSRDTQY

v_call: TRBV11-3
clone_size: many
j_call: TRBJ2-3
cdr3_aa: ASRPGTGGSDTQY

v_call: TRBV28
clone_size: many
j_call: TRBJ2-5
cdr3_aa: ASSRTHGPETQY

v_call: TRBV6-2/TRBV6-3
clone_size: -
j_call: TRBJ2-7
cdr3_aa: ASTRSRGYEQY

v_call: TRBV28
clone_size: medium-sized
j_call: TRBJ2-7
cdr3_aa: ASSRGTGGAEQY

v_call: TRBV10-2
clone_size: many
j_call: TRBJ1-6
cdr3_aa: ASMPGQWNSPLH

v_call: TRBV30
clone_size: many
j_call: TRBJ1-6
cdr3_aa: AWSVQGFNSPLH

v_call: TRBV25-1
clone_size: few
j_call: TRBJ2-1
cdr3_aa: ASSGTSPF

v_call: TRBV28
clone_size: -
j_call: TRBJ1-5
cdr3_aa: ASRLGGSNQPEH

v_call: TRBV6-2/TRBV6-3
clone_size: -
j_call: TRBJ1-1
cdr3_aa: ASSLRQGEAF

v_call: TRBV9
clone_size: -
j_call: TRBJ1-6
cdr3_aa: ASRRTGDSYNSPLH

v_call: TRBV6-1
clone_size: medium-sized
j_call: TRBJ2-1
cdr3_aa: ASSDSGRAVRAYNEQF

v_call: TRBV19
clone_size: many
j_call: TRBJ2-5
cdr3_aa: ASSMWQQETQY

v_call: TRBV6-1
clone_size: -
j_call: TRBJ1-6
cdr3_aa: ASGQGASLFSPLH

v_call: TRBV27
clone_size: few
j_call: TRBJ1-4
cdr3_aa: ANLPLGAGEKLF

v_call: TRBV2
clone_size: -
j_call: TRBJ2-2
cdr3_aa: ASSAGGESTGELF

v_call: TRBV2
clone_size: -
j_call: TRBJ2-1
cdr3_aa: ASSYSGLAGVYNEQF

v_call: TRBV5-1
clone_size: few
j_call: TRBJ2-7
cdr3_aa: ASREDRAYEQY

v_call: TRBV9
clone_size: many
j_call: TRBJ1-6
cdr3_aa: ASSGQNSPLH

v_call: TRBV28
clone_size: -
j_call: -
cdr3_aa: ASSSLATGLAQNRWQF

v_call: TRBV6-5
clone_size: few
j_call: TRBJ1-3
cdr3_aa: ASSYTRTAQAIY

v_call: TRBV20-1
clone_size: -
j_call: TRBJ2-7
cdr3_aa: SAKRDSWEQY

v_call: TRBV6-1
clone_size: few
j_call: TRBJ2-1
cdr3_aa: ASSIPGQDNEQF